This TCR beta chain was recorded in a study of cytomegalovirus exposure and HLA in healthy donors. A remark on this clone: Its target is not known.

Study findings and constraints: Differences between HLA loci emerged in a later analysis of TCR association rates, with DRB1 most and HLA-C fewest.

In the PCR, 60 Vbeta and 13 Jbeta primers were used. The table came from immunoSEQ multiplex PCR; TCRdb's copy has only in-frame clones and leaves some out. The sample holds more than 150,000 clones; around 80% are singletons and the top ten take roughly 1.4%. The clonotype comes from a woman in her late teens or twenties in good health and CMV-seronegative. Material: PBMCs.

DNA for the CDR3: TGCGCCAGCAGCCCTAGTGAGGGCCCAGATACGCAGTATTTT. As protein: CASSPSEGPDTQYF. The chain couples TRBV4-1 to TRBJ2-3; tentatively, D is TRBD2 (5 bases). This CDR3 region has 14 residues. Germline V CDR1 and CDR2: MGHRA, YSYEKL. The germline V and J ends were trimmed by 4 bases and 4 bases, with 12 bases remaining between them.